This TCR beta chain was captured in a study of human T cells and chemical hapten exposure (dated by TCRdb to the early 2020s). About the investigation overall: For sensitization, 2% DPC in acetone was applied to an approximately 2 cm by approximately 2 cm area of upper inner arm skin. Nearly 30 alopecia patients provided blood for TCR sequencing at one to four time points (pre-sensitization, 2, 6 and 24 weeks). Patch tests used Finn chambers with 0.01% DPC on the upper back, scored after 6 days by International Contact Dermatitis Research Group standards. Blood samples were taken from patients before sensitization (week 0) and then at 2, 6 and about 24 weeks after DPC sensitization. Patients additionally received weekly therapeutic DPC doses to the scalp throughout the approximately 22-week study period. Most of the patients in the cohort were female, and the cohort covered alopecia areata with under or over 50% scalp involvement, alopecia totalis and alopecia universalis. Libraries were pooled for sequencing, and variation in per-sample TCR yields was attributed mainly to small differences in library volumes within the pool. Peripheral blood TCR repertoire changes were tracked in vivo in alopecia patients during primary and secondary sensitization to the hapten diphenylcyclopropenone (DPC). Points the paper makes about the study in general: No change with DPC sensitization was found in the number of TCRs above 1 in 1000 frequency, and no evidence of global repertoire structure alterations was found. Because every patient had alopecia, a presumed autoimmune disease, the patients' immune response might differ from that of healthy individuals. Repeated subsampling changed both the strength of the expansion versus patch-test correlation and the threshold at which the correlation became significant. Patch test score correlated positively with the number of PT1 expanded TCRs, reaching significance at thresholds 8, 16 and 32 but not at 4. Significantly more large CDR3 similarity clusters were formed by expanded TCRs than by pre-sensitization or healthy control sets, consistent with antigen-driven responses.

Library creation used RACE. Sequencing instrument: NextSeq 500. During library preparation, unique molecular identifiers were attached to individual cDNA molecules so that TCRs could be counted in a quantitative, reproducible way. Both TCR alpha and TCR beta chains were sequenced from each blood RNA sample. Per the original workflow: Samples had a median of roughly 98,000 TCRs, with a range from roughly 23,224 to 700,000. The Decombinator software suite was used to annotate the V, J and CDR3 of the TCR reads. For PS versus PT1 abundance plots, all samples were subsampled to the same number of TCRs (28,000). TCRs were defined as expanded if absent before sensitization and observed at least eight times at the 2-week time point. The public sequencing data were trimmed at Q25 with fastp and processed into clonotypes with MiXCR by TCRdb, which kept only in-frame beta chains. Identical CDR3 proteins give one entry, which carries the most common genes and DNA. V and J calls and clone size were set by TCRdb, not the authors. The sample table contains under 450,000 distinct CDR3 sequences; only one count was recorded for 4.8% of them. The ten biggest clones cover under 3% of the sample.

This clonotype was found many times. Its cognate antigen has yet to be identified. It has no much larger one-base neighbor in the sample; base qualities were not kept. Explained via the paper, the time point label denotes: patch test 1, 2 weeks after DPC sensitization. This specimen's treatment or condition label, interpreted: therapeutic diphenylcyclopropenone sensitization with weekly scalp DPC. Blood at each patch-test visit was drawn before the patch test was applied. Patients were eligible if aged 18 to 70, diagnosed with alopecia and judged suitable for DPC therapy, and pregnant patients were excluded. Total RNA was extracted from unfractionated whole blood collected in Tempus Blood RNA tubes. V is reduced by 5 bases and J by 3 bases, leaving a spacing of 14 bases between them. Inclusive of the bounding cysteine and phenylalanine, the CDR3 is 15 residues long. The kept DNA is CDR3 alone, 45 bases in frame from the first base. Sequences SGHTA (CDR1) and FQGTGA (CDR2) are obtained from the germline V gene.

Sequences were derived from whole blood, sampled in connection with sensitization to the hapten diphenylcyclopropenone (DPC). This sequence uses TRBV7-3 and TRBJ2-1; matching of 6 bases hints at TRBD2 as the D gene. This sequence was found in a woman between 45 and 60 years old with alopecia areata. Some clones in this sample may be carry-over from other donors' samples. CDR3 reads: CASSPVGGDYNEQFF. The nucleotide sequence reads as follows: TGTGCCAGCAGCCCCGTTGGCGGGGACTACAATGAGCAGTTCTTC. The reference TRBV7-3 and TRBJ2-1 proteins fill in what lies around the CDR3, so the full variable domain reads GAGVSQTPSNKVTEKGKYVELRCDPISGHTALYWYRQSLGQGPEFLIYFQGTGAADDSGLPNDRFFAVRPEGSVSTLKIQRTERGDSAVYLCASSPVGGDYNEQFFGPGTRLTVL.